The TCR beta chain described here comes from a study of blood T cell repertoires in COVID-19 (dated by TCRdb to the early 2020s). For context, the study as a whole: Samples covering the acute and convalescent phases of COVID-19 were provided by collaborators in the United States, Italy and Spain. The material from the prospective study consisted of cDNA or gDNA derived from T cells, B-cell-depleted T cells, or PBMCs. Subjects who had been exposed to COVID-19, were actively infected with it, or had recovered from it provided the deeply sampled blood TCRbeta repertoires that made up the dataset. The repertoires were made available in a free public database intended to serve as a resource for research on the immune response to SARS-CoV-2. Samples were obtained from the ongoing ImmuneRACE study (first 160 participants) and from over 1,000 subjects provided by 6 global collaborators. The sample metadata nearly always contained a de-identified subject ID, COVID-19 status, age in years and sex. HLA class I and class II types, where available, came from metadata supplied by the sample provider rather than from assay-based typing. Broader findings and caveats from the paper: How much clinical and demographic metadata was included differed by source and by participant, and the metadata was provided uncurated.

The germline V gene supplies CDR1 SGHRS and CDR2 YFSETQ. The CDR3 contains 14 residues, cysteine and phenylalanine counted. This entry keeps only the CDR3 DNA: 42 bases, framed from base 1. V lost 7 bases and J lost 1 base, and the count of bases not matched to a germline gene is 5. One collaborating source in Seattle enrolled patients during active infection and followed them longitudinally through the course of disease. Each collaborating institution followed its own protocols to collect whole blood in K2EDTA tubes. For TCRbeta analysis, collaborators shipped samples as frozen whole blood, isolated PBMCs, or DNA extracted from either of those sample types. TCRbeta CDR3 regions were amplified from genomic DNA using the immunoSEQ Assay, a bias-controlled multiplex PCR. Per the authors' processing: The number of nucleated cells in each sample was estimated from the amplification of reference gene primers within the assay. To quantify the absolute abundance of each unique TCRbeta CDR3 rearrangement, sequence reads were collapsed and filtered. For each sample, productive Simpson clonality was calculated by taking the square root of Simpson's diversity index across productive rearrangements. TCRdb provides this immuneACCESS table in a form limited to in-frame rearrangements. Some clones are lacking; in checked studies, under half of them reflect an unresolved V gene, and why the rest are absent is not known. V, J and clone size reflect that table, while D and trimming were determined from the DNA. Here the sample has about 130,000 clones; about 89% occur a single time. About 4.1% of the sample is in the top ten clones.

Regarding this clone: Its recognized antigen is unknown. Base qualities are missing; no much larger clone stands one base away.

Sample: peripheral blood. The receptor was isolated from a man aged 55 to 70 with COVID-19, enrolled during active disease. The sequence joins TRBV5-1 to TRBJ2-1, with TRBD1 matching 7 junction bases. The CDR3 in this case is CASSQGDSYNEQFF. The sequence in DNA is TGCGCCAGCTCCCAGGGGGATTCCTACAATGAGCAGTTCTTC.